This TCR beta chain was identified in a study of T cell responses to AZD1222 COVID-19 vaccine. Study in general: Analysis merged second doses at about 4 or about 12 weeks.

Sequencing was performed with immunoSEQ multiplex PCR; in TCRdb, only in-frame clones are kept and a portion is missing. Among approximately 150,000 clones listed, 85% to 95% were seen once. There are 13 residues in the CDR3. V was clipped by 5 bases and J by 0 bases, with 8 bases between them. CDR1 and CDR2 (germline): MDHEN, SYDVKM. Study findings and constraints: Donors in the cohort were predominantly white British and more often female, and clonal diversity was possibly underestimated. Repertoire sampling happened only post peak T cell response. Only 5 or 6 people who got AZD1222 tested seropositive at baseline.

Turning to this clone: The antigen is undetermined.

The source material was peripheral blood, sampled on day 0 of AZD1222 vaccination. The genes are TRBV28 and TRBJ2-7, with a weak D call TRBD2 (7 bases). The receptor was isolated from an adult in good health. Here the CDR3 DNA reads TGTGCCAGCAGTCGGGGGGCCTCCTACGAGCAGTACTTC. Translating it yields CASSRGASYEQYF. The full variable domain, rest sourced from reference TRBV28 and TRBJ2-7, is DVKVTQSSRYLVKRTGEKVFLECVQDMDHENMFWYRQDPGLGLRLIYFSYDVKMKEKGDIPEGYSVSREKKERFSLILESASTNQTSMYLCASSRGASYEQYFGPGTRLTVT.